The sequence of this T cell receptor (beta chain) was determined in a study of low-dose radiotherapy and immunotherapy resistance in tumors. The table lists this clonotype with many counts. TRAV and TRBV primers primed cDNA for both TCRalpha and TCRbeta. PCR amplification of the TCRs was performed with Phusion for approximately 20 PCR cycles, and it relied on a constant-region primer together with a V-primer adapter. Each CDR3 protein is one row after TCRdb ran MiXCR on the reads. The data contain 95,000 to 100,000 distinct CDR3 sequences, 20% to 25% of them seen just once; the ten biggest clones take up about 4%. Indicated time point: after trial treatment. Treatment in this sample: LDRT plus nivolumab, ipilimumab, low-dose cyclophosphamide and aspirin (RACIN trial). The patients who were eligible all carried advanced solid tumors that lacked tumor-infiltrating lymphocytes, meaning the tumors were TIL-negative.

Per the germline V gene, CDR1 is ENHRY and CDR2 is SYGVKD. Trimming removed 2 bases at V and 1 base at J, with 4 bases between. This CDR3 spans 13 amino acids. The starting material was PBMCs, obtained after low-dose radiotherapy plus immunotherapy. J is TRBJ2-3 and V is TRBV10-3; D is unresolved. The sequence derives from a male donor with prostate cancer. The CDR3 sequence: CAISEGGTDTQYF. The CDR3 DNA reads as TGTGCCATCAGTGAGGGGGGCACAGATACGCAGTATTTT.